These T cell receptor beta chains were read from a single sample in a study of beta chain features in type 1 diabetes. Using immunoSEQ multiplex PCR, the repertoire was profiled, and TCRdb retains in-frame clones only, with some absent. The table shows 350,000 to 450,000 clones, with about 12% occurring only once. Sequenced input: naive CD4+ T cells from blood. These receptors were taken from a woman under 30 with type 1 diabetes. Both conserved end residues are part of each CDR3. Each record gives: clone size, D gene, J gene, V gene, CDR3 protein, CDR3 DNA. A D gene is named only where the DNA matches it firmly. Clone size is given for some rows only: seen once, a few or many times, or a class if the clone is expanded.

. . TRBJ2-7 TRBV2 CASSLKRGGEQYF TGTGCCAGCAGTCTTAAGAGGGGGGGCGAGCAGTACTTC
few TRBD2 TRBJ2-3 TRBV5-7 CASRQGAGCTDTQYF TGTGCCAGCAGGCAAGGAGCGGGATGCACAGATACGCAGTATTTT
few . TRBJ2-2 TRBV5-1 CASSPGQNTGELFF TGCGCCAGCAGCCCGGGACAGAACACCGGGGAGCTGTTTTTT
few TRBD1 TRBJ2-3 TRBV7-3 CASSLSTGGNTDTQYF TGTGCCAGCAGCTTATCGACAGGGGGCAACACAGATACGCAGTATTTT
. . TRBJ1-1 TRBV7-9 CASSLSGDTEAFF TGTGCCAGCAGCCTCTCAGGGGACACTGAAGCTTTCTTT
. . TRBJ1-4 TRBV27 CASRPFSPEKLFF TGTGCCAGCAGGCCCTTCAGTCCTGAAAAACTGTTTTTT
. . TRBJ2-7 TRBV10-3 CAISEGHLSYEQYF TGTGCCATCAGTGAGGGGCACCTTTCCTACGAGCAGTACTTC
. TRBD1 TRBJ2-7 TRBV5-4 CASSLKTGNAEQYF TGTGCCAGCAGCTTAAAGACAGGGAACGCCGAGCAGTACTTC
. TRBD2 TRBJ2-1 TRBV7-9 CASSLGTSGDDEQFF TGTGCCAGCAGCTTAGGGACTAGCGGGGACGATGAGCAGTTCTTC
few . TRBJ1-2 TRBV14 CASSQESGLPAYGYTF TGTGCCAGCAGCCAAGAATCGGGACTTCCCGCCTATGGCTACACCTTC
few TRBD2 TRBJ2-1 TRBV5-1 CASRPGTSDYNEQFF TGCGCCAGCAGGCCCGGGACTAGCGACTACAATGAGCAGTTCTTC
. TRBD2 TRBJ2-1 TRBV5-1 CASSLSGRAPIRQFF TGCGCCAGCAGCCTTAGCGGGAGGGCCCCAATAAGGCAGTTCTTC
. . TRBJ2-1 TRBV7-9 CASSVGTRKQFF TGTGCCAGCAGCGTGGGTACGCGGAAGCAGTTCTTC
few TRBD1 TRBJ2-7 TRBV5-1 CASSAWTGPTYEQYF TGCGCCAGCAGCGCCTGGACAGGACCGACCTACGAGCAGTACTTC
. . TRBJ1-5 TRBV11-2 CASSKGAGSNQPQHF TGTGCCAGCAGCAAGGGAGCCGGCAGCAATCAGCCCCAGCATTTT
. TRBD2 TRBJ2-5 TRBV19 CASSIELAGAQETQYF TGTGCCAGTAGTATTGAACTAGCGGGGGCTCAAGAGACCCAGTACTTC